The rows below give T cell receptor beta chains drawn from one sample of a study of blood T cell repertoires in COVID-19. Measured with immunoSEQ multiplex PCR; TCRdb has only the in-frame clones, and not every one. The sample has more than 90,000 clones, over 80% seen once. The material sequenced was peripheral blood. These receptors originate from a man between 50 and 59 years old with acute or convalescent COVID-19. The CDR3 runs from the conserved cysteine through the conserved F or W.

>TRBV7-6|TRBJ2-5
CASSRGRQETQYF
>TRBV4-1|TRBJ2-5
CASSKASGAQETQYF
>TRBV7-8|TRBJ1-3
CASSPKTGGSSGNTIYF
>TRBV18|TRBJ2-7
CASSPLGQAYEQYF
>TRBV28|TRBJ2-6
CASSQRGGRHSGANVLTF
>TRBV6-4|TRBJ1-2
CASSDGRARRDGYTF
>TRBV11-2|TRBJ2-1
CASSFSFRGSSYNEQFF
>TRBV21-1|TRBJ2-1
CASTSDRFSNEQFF
>TRBV2|TRBJ1-5
CASSGDRSNQPQHF
>TRBV30|TRBJ1-1
CAWNYANTEAFF
>TRBV14|TRBJ2-5
CASSQDFGHGGETQYF
>TRBV19|TRBJ1-1
CASSPGTGRTEAFF
>TRBV12-5|TRBJ2-1
CASGFGVAGGNEQFF